Listed below are T cell receptor beta chains from one sample, sequenced in a study of T cell responses to AZD1222 COVID-19 vaccine. The table came from immunoSEQ multiplex PCR; TCRdb's copy has only in-frame clones and leaves some out. The sample consists of approximately 80,000 clones, roughly 90% of them appearing once. The input for sequencing was peripheral blood, taken on day 0 of MenACWY control vaccination. The receptors shown here come from an adult in good health. The CDR3 runs from the conserved cysteine through the conserved F or W. The D gene is left open where the match is weak. Only part of the rows carry a size: once, few, many, or a class if the clone is expanded.

V gene	clone size	D gene	J gene	CDR3 protein	CDR3 DNA
TRBV18	once	TRBD2	TRBJ2-1	CASSPGLAESEFF	TGTGCCAGCTCACCCGGACTAGCGGAATCAGAGTTCTTC
TRBV29-1	.	.	TRBJ2-5	CSVTGAGGAETQYF	TGCAGCGTAACGGGGGCAGGGGGTGCAGAGACCCAGTACTTC
TRBV7-3	.	.	TRBJ2-3	CASSLSGGRTDTQYF	TGTGCCAGCAGCTTAAGTGGGGGCCGCACAGATACGCAGTATTTT
TRBV15	.	.	TRBJ1-1	CATRREPGRHYTEAFF	TGTGCCACCAGGAGAGAACCGGGTCGACACTACACTGAAGCTTTCTTT
TRBV2	.	TRBD1	TRBJ1-4	CASSAGRGPYIATNEKLFF	TGTGCCAGCAGTGCCGGGAGGGGGCCTTATATTGCAACTAATGAAAAACTGTTTTTT
TRBV21-1	.	.	TRBJ2-1	CASSQEEGAANEQFF	TGTGCCAGCAGCCAAGAGGAGGGGGCGGCAAATGAGCAGTTCTTC
TRBV12-3/TRBV12-4	.	.	TRBJ1-2	CASSFASGYTF	TGTGCCAGCAGTTTTGCCAGCGGCTACACCTTC
TRBV5-4	.	TRBD1	TRBJ2-1	CASSSQGIHNEQFF	TGTGCCAGCAGCTCACAGGGGATCCACAATGAGCAGTTCTTC
TRBV19	few	TRBD1	TRBJ2-7	CASAGTAHYEQYF	TGTGCCAGTGCCGGGACAGCCCATTACGAGCAGTACTTC
TRBV25-1	.	TRBD1	TRBJ1-2	CASSDRRDRDYGYTF	TGTGCCAGCAGTGATCGAAGGGACAGGGACTATGGCTACACCTTC
TRBV19	.	.	TRBJ1-1	CASTAPENTEAFF	TGTGCCAGTACCGCCCCAGAGAACACTGAAGCTTTCTTT
TRBV6-5	.	.	TRBJ2-7	CASSRTVYEQYF	TGTGCCAGCAGCCGGACTGTCTACGAGCAGTACTTC
TRBV5-1	.	.	TRBJ2-7	CASSLKSSYEQYF	TGCGCCAGCAGCTTGAAGTCTTCCTACGAGCAGTACTTC
TRBV6-2/TRBV6-3	once	.	TRBJ1-2	CASSGLAGQNGYTF	TGTGCCAGCAGTGGCCTAGCAGGACAGAATGGCTACACCTTC